What follows are 23 T cell receptor beta chains derived from one specimen sequenced in a study of blood T cell repertoires in COVID-19. Data came from immunoSEQ multiplex PCR; TCRdb stores just in-frame clones and leaves some out. The table shows 200,000 to 300,000 clones, with roughly four fifths occurring only once. Sequenced input: peripheral blood. Every receptor here comes from a woman between 65 and 79 years old with acute or convalescent COVID-19.

Here the CDR3 reads CASSPLPTQYF. The CDR3 nucleotides are TGTGCCAGCAGTCCCCTCCCGACCCAGTACTTC. This chain uses TRBV27 with TRBJ2-5; D unresolved. The CDR3 spans 11 residues. Trimming left V 5 bases short and J 7 bases short, with 8 bases between. Per germline, CDR1 MNHEY and CDR2 SMNVEV (reference sequence).

The V call is TRBV7-9, the J call TRBJ2-7; TRBD1 matches 9 bases. V was clipped by 1 base and J by 1 base; unmatched bases: 2. Germline CDR1 is SEHNR and CDR2 is FQNEAQ (reference sequence). This CDR3 is built from 15 residues. CDR3 region: CASSLGDRVSYEQYF. The CDR3 nucleotides read TGTGCCAGCAGCTTAGGGGACAGGGTATCCTACGAGCAGTACTTC.

This chain uses TRBV7-2 with TRBJ1-5; possible D gene TRBD1, 5 bases. V shed 1 base and J shed 9 bases, with 10 bases lying between them. This CDR3 spans 13 amino acids. CDR1 SGHTA and CDR2 FQGNSA come from the germline V gene. This CDR3 reads CASSLGGERPQHF. The CDR3, as DNA: TGTGCCAGCAGCTTAGGGGGGGAGAGGCCCCAGCATTTT.

The gene calls are TRBV4-3 and TRBJ2-1; 9 positions match TRBD2. The V and J ends lost 3 bases and 4 bases, in that order; junction bases with no gene match: 1. There are 14 residues in the CDR3. The V gene's germline CDR1 is LGHNA and CDR2 YSLEER. CDR3 residues: CASSHAGGYNEQFF. CDR3 DNA sequence: TGCGCCAGCAGCCATGCGGGGGGGTACAATGAGCAGTTCTTC.

The genes are TRBV7-2 and TRBJ2-5; TRBD1 agrees at 8 bases. The CDR3 is 14 amino acids. Trimming at V came to 5 bases and at J to 5 bases, leaving 7 bases not matched to a gene. The germline gives CDR1 SGHTA, CDR2 FQGNSA. The CDR3 is CASSPQGAGETQYF. In DNA, the CDR3 is TGTGCCAGCAGCCCTCAGGGGGCAGGGGAGACCCAGTACTTC.

The chain joins TRBV7-2 to TRBJ2-7, with 8 bases identical to TRBD1. This CDR3 comprises 14 residues. Trimming at V came to 4 bases and at J to 3 bases, leaving 5 bases not matched to a gene. The germline gives CDR1 SGHTA, CDR2 FQGNSA. CDR3 region: CASSSGTGYYEQYF. Here the CDR3 DNA reads TGTGCCAGCAGCTCCGGGACAGGATACTACGAGCAGTACTTC.

This clone came up a few times. The genes are TRBV7-6 and TRBJ1-1, with 8 bases lining up with TRBD1. The CDR3 runs to 15 residues. V shed 5 bases and J 5 bases; nucleotides not matched to a gene: 10. Germline lookup yields CDR1 SGHVS and CDR2 FNYEAQ. The CDR3 is CASSPVGQAGTEAFF. As DNA, the CDR3 is TGTGCCAGCAGCCCCGTGGGACAGGCTGGTACTGAAGCTTTCTTT.

The V gene is TRBV7-6, the J gene TRBJ2-5; D unclear. The CDR3 length is 13 residues. With 0 bases removed from V and 4 bases from J, the gap between germline ends came to 6 bases. The V gene's germline CDR1 is SGHVS and CDR2 FNYEAQ. The CDR3 DNA is TGTGCCAGCAGCTTAGCGCTAGGAGAGACCCAGTACTTC. Amino acid sequence: CASSLALGETQYF. The full variable domain, its missing parts supplied by reference TRBV7-6 and TRBJ2-5, is GAGVSQSPRYKVTKRGQDVALRCDPISGHVSLYWYRQALGQGPEFLTYFNYEAQQDKSGLPNDRFSAERPEGSISTLTIQRTEQRDSAMYRCASSLALGETQYFGPGTRLLVL.

This clone has at least ten counts. The chain couples TRBV5-1 to TRBJ2-1, with 7 bases that match TRBD2. The CDR3 runs to 14 residues. The J segment lost 6 bases and the V segment lost 5 bases, leaving 8 bases of the junction unmatched. CDR1 SGHRS and CDR2 YFSETQ come from the germline V gene. The CDR3 is CASSIVAGVNEQFF. The CDR3 coding sequence is TGCGCCAGCAGTATCGTTGCGGGGGTCAATGAGCAGTTCTTC. Based on the CDR3 plus reference TRBV5-1 and TRBJ2-1, the full variable domain is KAGVTQTPRYLIKTRGQQVTLSCSPISGHRSVSWYQQTPGQGLQFLFEYFSETQRNKGNFPGRFSGRQFSNSRSEMNVSTLELGDSALYLCASSIVAGVNEQFFGPGTRLTVL.

The gene calls are TRBV7-9 and TRBJ1-1; tentative D call: TRBD1 (5 bases). Germline CDR1 and CDR2: SEHNR and FQNEAQ (reference sequence). CDR3 size: 11 residues. Between the trimmed V and J ends, which lost 5 bases and 7 bases, there was a span of 8 bases. CDR3 coding DNA: TGTGCCAGCAGCCTTACAGGTGAAGCTTTCTTT. Residues: CASSLTGEAFF.

This chain joins TRBV4-2 and TRBJ1-2, with D unclear. Germline-derived CDR1 and CDR2 are LGHNA and YNFKEQ. V was shortened by 0 bases and J by 0 bases, with 8 bases between the two germline ends. The CDR3 is 15 residues long. DNA of the CDR3: TGTGCCAGCAGCCAAGATATCGGAGCTAACTATGGCTACACCTTC. Its translation is CASSQDIGANYGYTF.

The chain couples TRBV5-6 to TRBJ1-4, with a weak D call TRBD1 (5 bases). Germline V gene data show CDR1 as SGHDT and CDR2 as YYEEEE. The CDR3 runs to 14 residues. V was cut by 4 bases and J by 4 bases, with 11 bases left in between. The CDR3 loop reads CASSNRGYNEKLFF. In DNA, the CDR3 is TGTGCCAGCAGCAATAGGGGTTATAATGAAAAACTGTTTTTT.

The chain is built from TRBV11-2 and TRBJ1-4; the D is unclear. V was clipped by 4 bases and J by 5 bases, with 17 bases between them. This CDR3 region has 16 residues. CDR1 and CDR2 (germline): SGHAT, FQNNGV. The DNA for the CDR3 is TGTGCCAGCAGCTCCCTCCGGAGGTTGACGAATGAAAAACTGTTTTTT. Its protein product is CASSSLRRLTNEKLFF.

This chain joins TRBV7-2 and TRBJ1-1; tentatively, D is TRBD1 (5 bases). The CDR3 has 16 residues. Germline V CDR1 and CDR2: SGHTA, FQGNSA. Trimming stripped 2 bases from V and 0 bases from J, with 13 bases between. CDR3 in amino acids: CASSLNPAGMNTEAFF. The CDR3 region has the DNA TGTGCCAGCAGCTTAAATCCCGCAGGGATGAACACTGAAGCTTTCTTT.

In its sample, this clone was seen a few times. CDR3 DNA sequence: TGTGCCAGCAGTGAGTCCCGGGTAGGCACTGAAGCTTTCTTT. Its translation is CASSESRVGTEAFF. This chain uses TRBV2 with TRBJ1-1; D gene ambiguous. Trimming cost V 3 bases and J 4 bases, with 12 bases left between them. CDR1 and CDR2 (germline): SNHLY, FYNNEI. The CDR3 contains 14 residues.

This sequence joins TRBV5-4 and TRBJ2-5, with 10 bases identical to TRBD2. Germline CDR1 and CDR2: SGHNT and YYREEE (reference sequence). Trimming removed 3 bases from V and 2 bases from J; junction bases left unmatched: 7. The CDR3 length is 16 residues. CDR3 bases: TGTGCCAGCAGCTCACCTAGCGGGGGCCCTCAAGAGACCCAGTACTTC. Protein: CASSSPSGGPQETQYF.

This clone has just a few counts. The chain carries TRBV7-2 and TRBJ1-2; D is ambiguous. The germline CDR1 and CDR2 sequences are SGHTA and FQGNSA. The CDR3 is 14 residues long. V was shortened by 2 bases and J by 5 bases, with 12 bases between the two germline ends. DNA of the CDR3: TGTGCCAGCAGCTTACATTCTTTAGCTTATGGCTACACCTTC. It encodes CASSLHSLAYGYTF.

The chain recombines TRBV30 with TRBJ1-2, with 11 bases lining up with TRBD1. The CDR3 is made up of 16 amino acids. The germline CDR1 and CDR2 sequences are GTSNPN and SVGIG (reference sequence). The junction had 10 bases not matched to a gene; V was cut back by 1 base and J by 6 bases. For the CDR3, the DNA is TGTGCCTGGAGTGCGGTGGACAGGGGGCATGAGAATGGCTACACCTTC. Protein: CAWSAVDRGHENGYTF.

The gene calls are TRBV28 and TRBJ1-1; TRBD1 matches 8 bases. The CDR3 totals 15 residues. Germline CDR1 and CDR2: MDHEN and SYDVKM. The trim removed 1 base at V and 4 bases at J, leaving 5 bases unmatched. In DNA form, the CDR3 reads TGTGCCAGCAGTTTATCAGGGGGCTTCGGCACTGAAGCTTTCTTT. This encodes CASSLSGGFGTEAFF.

J is TRBJ2-3 and V is TRBV2; 9 bases are shared with TRBD2. This CDR3 has 17 residues. In germline, CDR1 is SNHLY, CDR2 FYNNEI. J gave up 2 bases and V 4 bases, and 10 bases lay outside the gene matches. This chain's CDR3 is CASSGKFAGGFTDTQYF. CDR3 bases: TGTGCCAGCAGTGGGAAGTTTGCGGGGGGGTTCACAGATACGCAGTATTTT.

The chain carries TRBV30 and TRBJ1-4; D possibly corresponds to TRBD1 (5 bases). Germline CDR1 reads GTSNPN; CDR2 reads SVGIG (reference sequence). This CDR3 spans 15 amino acids. Between the trimmed V and J ends, which lost 4 bases and 8 bases, there was a span of 20 bases. This CDR3 reads CAWTGGVGFKEKLFF. CDR3 DNA: TGTGCCTGGACCGGGGGGGTAGGATTTAAGGAAAAACTGTTTTTT.

The chain joins TRBV11-3 to TRBJ1-5; D remains ambiguous. V lost 5 bases, J lost 0 bases, and 20 bases lay in between. The germline V gene has CDR1 SGHNT and CDR2 YENEEA. The length of the CDR3 is 18 residues. CDR3 sequence reads: CASSHTLGSFYSNQPQHF. For the CDR3, the DNA is TGTGCCAGCAGCCATACCTTGGGGAGCTTCTATAGCAATCAGCCCCAGCATTTT.

This chain links TRBV2 with TRBJ1-2, with D possibly TRBD1 on 6 matching bases. The CDR3 has 17 residues. The V and J ends lost 1 base and 0 bases respectively, with 15 bases between them. Germline values: CDR1 SNHLY, CDR2 FYNNEI. CDR3 region: CASSEDRALLANYGYTF. CDR3 nucleotides: TGTGCCAGCAGTGAAGACAGGGCCCTATTAGCTAACTATGGCTACACCTTC.